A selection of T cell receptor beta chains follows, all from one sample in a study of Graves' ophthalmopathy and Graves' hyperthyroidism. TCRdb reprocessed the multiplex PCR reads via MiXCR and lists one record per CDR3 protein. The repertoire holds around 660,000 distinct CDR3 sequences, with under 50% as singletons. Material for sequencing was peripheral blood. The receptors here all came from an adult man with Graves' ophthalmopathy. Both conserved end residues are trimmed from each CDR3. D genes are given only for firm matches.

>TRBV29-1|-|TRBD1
SVERGGVRNEQF
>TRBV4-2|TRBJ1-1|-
ASSEQLEGYTEAF
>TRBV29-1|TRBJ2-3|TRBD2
SGRGSLADTQY
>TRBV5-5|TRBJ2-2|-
ASSLDRAYTGELF
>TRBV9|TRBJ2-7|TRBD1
ASSPGQALEQY
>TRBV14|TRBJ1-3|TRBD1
ASSQRQGGHSGNTIY
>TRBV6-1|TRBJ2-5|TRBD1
ASSGQGWYQETQY
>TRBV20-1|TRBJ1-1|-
SPLGNTEAF
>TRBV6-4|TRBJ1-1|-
ASTNEGPGSGDTEAF
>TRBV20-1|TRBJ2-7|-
SARDGGGPRYEQY